The clone carrying this TCR beta chain appeared a few times. Germline assignment: CDR1 SGHTA and CDR2 FQGNSA. Trimming took 3 bases from V and 5 from J; bases not matched to a gene: 9. CDR3 length: 17 residues. These data come from a study of blood T cells in healthy people across ages. The use of a sample-barcoded 5' primer and a J-beta primer mix characterized a second PCR of about 6 to 12 cycles. Using its own MiXCR run on the 5' RACE reads, TCRdb lists one record per CDR3 protein. Of hundreds of thousands of distinct CDR3 sequences in the sample, approximately 48% were seen once. The sequence derives from a man between 60 and 75 years old in good health. V and J are TRBV7-2 and TRBJ2-7; TRBD2 matches 14 bases. The sequenced material came from blood. The CDR3 DNA reads as TGTGCCAGCAGCTTGACTAGCGGGGGGGCCCCCTGGCACGAGCAGTACTTC. It encodes CASSLTSGGAPWHEQYF.